This is a list of T cell receptor beta chains from one sample in a study of Ad26.COV2.S vaccination and SARS-CoV-2 variants. Data came from immunoSEQ multiplex PCR; TCRdb stores just in-frame clones and leaves some out. The table has about 350,000 clones, roughly 90% seen once. This specimen was peripheral blood, taken in a trial of Ad26.COV2.S vaccine versus placebo. Receptor source: a person aged 18-65 years who received the Ad26.COV2.S COVID-19 vaccine or a placebo. Each CDR3 is given with its conserved first and last residue. Each record gives: J gene, V gene, D gene, clone size, CDR3 DNA, CDR3 protein. The D gene is left open where the match is weak. Not all rows give a size; the values are once, few, many and, for expanded clones, a class.

j_gene: TRBJ1-1; v_gene: TRBV6-5; d_gene: -; abundance: -; CDR3nt: TGTGCCAGCAGTTCGGGGGGGACTGAAGCTTTCTTT; CDR3aa: CASSSGGTEAFF
j_gene: TRBJ1-2; v_gene: TRBV19; d_gene: TRBD1; abundance: -; CDR3nt: TGTGCCAGTAGTTCCGGGACAGGGATGCTCTATGGCTACACCTTC; CDR3aa: CASSSGTGMLYGYTF
j_gene: TRBJ2-3; v_gene: TRBV30; d_gene: -; abundance: -; CDR3nt: TGTGCCTGGAACAGGGGAGGAGGGGATACGCAGTATTTT; CDR3aa: CAWNRGGGDTQYF
j_gene: TRBJ2-7; v_gene: TRBV13; d_gene: TRBD1; abundance: -; CDR3nt: TGTGCCAGCAGCCGGGACAGGTACGAGCAGTACTTC; CDR3aa: CASSRDRYEQYF
j_gene: TRBJ2-5; v_gene: TRBV4-3; d_gene: -; abundance: -; CDR3nt: TGCGCCAGCAGCCAAGATACGGGGGTGGGAGAGACCCAGTACTTC; CDR3aa: CASSQDTGVGETQYF
j_gene: TRBJ2-7; v_gene: TRBV12-3/TRBV12-4; d_gene: -; abundance: -; CDR3nt: TGTGCCAGCAGCTTCCGGGGGACCGAGCAGTACTTC; CDR3aa: CASSFRGTEQYF
j_gene: TRBJ2-1; v_gene: TRBV3-1/TRBV3-2; d_gene: -; abundance: -; CDR3nt: TGTGCCAGCAGCCAAGATCCAAAGGGGTACAATGAGCAGTTCTTC; CDR3aa: CASSQDPKGYNEQFF
j_gene: TRBJ1-3; v_gene: TRBV29-1; d_gene: -; abundance: once; CDR3nt: TGCAGCGTTGCGGGACTTCTCGCTGGAAACACCATATATTTT; CDR3aa: CSVAGLLAGNTIYF
j_gene: TRBJ1-1; v_gene: TRBV6-5; d_gene: -; abundance: -; CDR3nt: TGTGCCAGCAGTTTGACAGAGACCATGAACACTGAAGCTTTCTTT; CDR3aa: CASSLTETMNTEAFF
j_gene: TRBJ2-7; v_gene: TRBV3-1/TRBV3-2; d_gene: TRBD2; abundance: -; CDR3nt: TGTGCCAGCAGCCACCCCGGGGGAGCGGGAGGGTTCTACGAGCAGTACTTC; CDR3aa: CASSHPGGAGGFYEQYF
j_gene: TRBJ1-5; v_gene: TRBV5-5; d_gene: TRBD1; abundance: -; CDR3nt: TGTGCCAGCACCCTCGGACAGGGAGGCAATCAGCCCCAGCATTTT; CDR3aa: CASTLGQGGNQPQHF
j_gene: TRBJ2-3; v_gene: TRBV20-1; d_gene: -; abundance: -; CDR3nt: TGCAGTGCTACCCCAGATACGCAGTATTTT; CDR3aa: CSATPDTQYF